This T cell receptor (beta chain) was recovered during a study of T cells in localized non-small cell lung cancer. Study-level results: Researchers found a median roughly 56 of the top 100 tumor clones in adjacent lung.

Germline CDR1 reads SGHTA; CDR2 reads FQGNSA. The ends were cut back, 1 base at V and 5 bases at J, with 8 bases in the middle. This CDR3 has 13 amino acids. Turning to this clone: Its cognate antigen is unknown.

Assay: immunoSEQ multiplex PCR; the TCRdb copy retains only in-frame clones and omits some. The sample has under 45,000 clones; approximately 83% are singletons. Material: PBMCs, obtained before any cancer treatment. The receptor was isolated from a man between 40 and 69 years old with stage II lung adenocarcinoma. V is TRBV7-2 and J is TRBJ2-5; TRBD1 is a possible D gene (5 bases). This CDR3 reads CASSLGAGETQYF. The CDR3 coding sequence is TGTGCCAGCAGCTTAGGGGCAGGGGAGACCCAGTACTTC.